One and the same sample provided the 8 T cell receptor beta chains below, sequenced in a study of blood T cell repertoires in COVID-19. The table came from immunoSEQ multiplex PCR; TCRdb's copy has only in-frame clones and leaves some out. The sample lists tens of thousands of clones; approximately 84% were seen once. The material sequenced was peripheral blood. The receptors derive from a man aged 50 or older with active or convalescent COVID-19.

The chain combines TRBV3-1 (or the pseudogene TRBV3-2) with TRBJ2-3; 10 nucleotides agree with TRBD2. The CDR3 spans 17 residues. Per the germline V gene, CDR1 is LGHDT and CDR2 is YNNKEL (reference sequence). V lost 2 bases, J lost 4 bases, and 9 bases stayed unmatched. CDR3 in DNA: TGTGCCAGCAGCCAACCAAGGAGACTAGCGGGCGCAGATACGCAGTATTTT. Its translation: CASSQPRRLAGADTQYF.

The genes are TRBV10-3 and TRBJ1-1, with D perhaps matching TRBD1 (5 bases). The CDR3 contains 12 residues. The V and J ends lost 6 bases and 1 base respectively, with 6 bases between them. CDR1 and CDR2 (germline): ENHRY, SYGVKD. CDR3 in amino acids: CAIRTGNTEAFF. The CDR3 nucleotides are TGTGCCATCAGAACAGGGAACACTGAAGCTTTCTTT.

The chain recombines TRBV7-2 with TRBJ1-2; unclear D gene. CDR1 is SGHTA, CDR2 FQGNSA, per germline. CDR3 length: 13 residues. V shed 3 bases and J shed 2 bases, with 7 bases lying between them. As DNA, the CDR3 is TGTGCCAGCAGCTTCCCAGGCAACTATGGCTACACCTTC. It translates to CASSFPGNYGYTF.

The rearrangement uses TRBV29-1 and TRBJ2-2; no firm D call. The germline V and J ends were trimmed by 3 bases and 3 bases, with 5 bases remaining between them. This CDR3 has 12 residues. Germline V gene lookup returns CDR1 SQVTM and CDR2 ANQGSEA. DNA for the CDR3: TGCAGCGTTGACGGTTACACCGGGGAGCTGTTTTTT. Translating it yields CSVDGYTGELFF.

The chain combines TRBV11-3 with TRBJ2-3, with 9 bases lining up with TRBD2. CDR3 length: 16 residues. Unmatched junction bases numbered 8, after V lost 5 bases and J lost 2 bases. Germline V gene sequence: CDR1 SGHNT, CDR2 YENEEA. CDR3 region: CASSPQAGGDTDTQYF. CDR3 nucleotide sequence: TGTGCCAGCAGCCCTCAAGCGGGGGGCGACACAGATACGCAGTATTTT.

This clone was observed once. In nucleotides, the CDR3 is TGTGCCAGCACCGGGAAAGGTTTTGAAGCTTTCTTT. This gives the protein CASTGKGFEAFF. The chain links TRBV6-5 to TRBJ1-1; D gene unclear. Looked up from germline, CDR1 is MNHEY and CDR2 is SVGAGI. V gave up 7 bases and J gave up 7 bases, with 13 bases separating them. The CDR3 extends over 12 amino acids.

This clone has only a few counts. V usage is TRBV19 and J usage is TRBJ2-5; 10 bases fit TRBD1. Trimming took 5 bases from V and 3 from J; bases not matched to a gene: 0. Germline CDR1 reads LNHDA; CDR2 reads SQIVND (reference sequence). This CDR3 contains 13 residues. CDR3 in DNA: TGTGCCAGTAGTGGGACAGGGGAAGAGACCCAGTACTTC. This gives the protein CASSGTGEETQYF.

This chain joins TRBV9 and TRBJ2-7; possible D gene TRBD1, 6 bases. The CDR3 has 15 residues. Germline V gene sequence: CDR1 SGDLS, CDR2 YYNGEE. Trimming pared 4 bases from V and 4 bases from J, leaving 18 bases between. The CDR3 bases are TGTGCCAGCAGCCCAACCCGGGACACTGTATACGAGCAGTACTTC. Amino acids: CASSPTRDTVYEQYF.